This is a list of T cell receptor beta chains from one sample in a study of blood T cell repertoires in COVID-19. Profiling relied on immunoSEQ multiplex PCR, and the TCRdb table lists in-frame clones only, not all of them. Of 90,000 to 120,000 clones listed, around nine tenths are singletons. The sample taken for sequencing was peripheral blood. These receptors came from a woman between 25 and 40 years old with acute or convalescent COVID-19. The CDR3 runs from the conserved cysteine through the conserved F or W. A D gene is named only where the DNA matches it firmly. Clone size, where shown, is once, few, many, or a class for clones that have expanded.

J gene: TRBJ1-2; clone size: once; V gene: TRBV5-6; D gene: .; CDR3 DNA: TGTGCCAGCAGCCAACCGGGGAGGGGCGGAGGTGGCTACACCTTC; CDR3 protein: CASSQPGRGGGGYTF
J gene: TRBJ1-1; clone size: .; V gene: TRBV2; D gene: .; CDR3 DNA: TGTGCCAGCATTCCTTCAGGTACGTTGAACACTGAAGCTTTCTTT; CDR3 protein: CASIPSGTLNTEAFF
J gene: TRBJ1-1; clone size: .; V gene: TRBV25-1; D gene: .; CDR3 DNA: TGTGCCAGCAGGCTCAGGCTCGACACTGAAGCTTTCTTT; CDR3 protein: CASRLRLDTEAFF
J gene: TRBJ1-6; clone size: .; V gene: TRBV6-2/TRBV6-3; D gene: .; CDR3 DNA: TGTGCCAGCAGTTACTCCGGGATTCGTTCACCCCTCCACTTT; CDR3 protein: CASSYSGIRSPLHF
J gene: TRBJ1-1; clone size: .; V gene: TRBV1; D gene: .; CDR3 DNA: TGCACCAGCAGCCAGGGGAGGACAGGTTGGAGGAATACTGAAGCTTTCTTT; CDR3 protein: CTSSQGRTGWRNTEAFF
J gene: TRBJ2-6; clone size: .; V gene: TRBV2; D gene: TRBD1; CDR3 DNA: TGTGCCAGCAGTCAAACAGGGGGCGCTGGGGCCAACGTCCTGACTTTC; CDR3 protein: CASSQTGGAGANVLTF
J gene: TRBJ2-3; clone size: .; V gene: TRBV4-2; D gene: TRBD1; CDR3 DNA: TGTGCCAGCAGCCAAGTCCCTGGGACAGGGGGCGCAGATACGCAGTATTTT; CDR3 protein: CASSQVPGTGGADTQYF
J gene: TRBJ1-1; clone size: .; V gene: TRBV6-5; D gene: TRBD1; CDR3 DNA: TGTGCCAGCAGTTACGGGACAGGGCGGCTAGCTTTCTTT; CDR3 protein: CASSYGTGRLAFF
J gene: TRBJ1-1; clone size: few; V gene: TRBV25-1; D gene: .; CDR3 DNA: TGTGCCAGCACCCTAGGGGGAGGGAAAGCTTTCTTT; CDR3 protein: CASTLGGGKAFF
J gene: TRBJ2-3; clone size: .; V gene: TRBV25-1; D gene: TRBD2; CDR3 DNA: TGTGCCAGCAGTTCGGCTAGCGGGAGGGGGGGCGCAGATACGCAGTATTTT; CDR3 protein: CASSSASGRGGADTQYF
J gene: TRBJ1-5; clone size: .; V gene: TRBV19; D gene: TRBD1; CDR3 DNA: TGTGCCAGTAGTATCAATCAGGGGGCGATCAATCAGCCCCAGCATTTT; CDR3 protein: CASSINQGAINQPQHF
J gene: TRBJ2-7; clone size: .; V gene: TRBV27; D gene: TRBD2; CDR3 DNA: TGTGCCAGCAGTTCCCGAGCGGGAACCCACGAGCAGTACTTC; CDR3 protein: CASSSRAGTHEQYF
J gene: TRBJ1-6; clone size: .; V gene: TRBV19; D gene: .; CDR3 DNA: TGTGCCACGGCTAGGGAGGGTTCACCCCTCCACTTT; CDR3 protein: CATAREGSPLHF
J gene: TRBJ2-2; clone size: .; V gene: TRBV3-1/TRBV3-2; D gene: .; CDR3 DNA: TGTGCCAGCAGCCAAGTTTCTGGAGCCGGGGAGCTGTTTTTT; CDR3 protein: CASSQVSGAGELFF
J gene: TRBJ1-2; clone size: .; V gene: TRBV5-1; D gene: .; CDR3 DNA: TGCGCCAGCAGCTTGGAACAGGCCCCTAACTATGGCTACACCTTC; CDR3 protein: CASSLEQAPNYGYTF
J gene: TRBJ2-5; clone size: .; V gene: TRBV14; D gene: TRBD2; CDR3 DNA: TGTGCCAGCAGCCAAGAAGGTCTGGAACTAGCGGGGAAGAGAACCCAGTACTTC; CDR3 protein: CASSQEGLELAGKRTQYF
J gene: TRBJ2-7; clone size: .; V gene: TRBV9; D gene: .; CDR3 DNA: TGTGCCAGCAGCGTAGGACAGAACTACGAGCAGTACTTC; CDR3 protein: CASSVGQNYEQYF
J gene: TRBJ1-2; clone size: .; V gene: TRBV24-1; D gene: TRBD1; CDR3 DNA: TGTGCCACCAGCCGGGACAGGGAAGGAGGCTACACCTTC; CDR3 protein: CATSRDREGGYTF
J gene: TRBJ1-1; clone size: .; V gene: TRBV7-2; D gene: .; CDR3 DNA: TGTGCCAGCAGCCCGCCGGGGGGGGTCACTGAAGCTTTCTTT; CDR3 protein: CASSPPGGVTEAFF
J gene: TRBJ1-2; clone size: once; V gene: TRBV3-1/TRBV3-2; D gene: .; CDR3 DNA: TGTGCCAGCAGCCAAGAGACCAGGGGAAAGGGCTACACCTTC; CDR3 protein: CASSQETRGKGYTF
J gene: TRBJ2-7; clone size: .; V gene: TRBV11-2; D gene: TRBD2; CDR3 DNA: TGTGCCAGCAGCTTAGGCCCTACTAGCGGGATTTCCTACGAGCAGTACTTC; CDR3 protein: CASSLGPTSGISYEQYF
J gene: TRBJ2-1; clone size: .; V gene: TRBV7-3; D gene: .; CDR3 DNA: TGTGCCAGCAGCTCCCAGAGTGGGCCCTACAATGAGCAGTTCTTC; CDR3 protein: CASSSQSGPYNEQFF
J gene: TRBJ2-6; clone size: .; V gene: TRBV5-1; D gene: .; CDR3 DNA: TGCGCCAGCAGCTCACCAGGGCTTGGGGGGGCCAACGTCCTGACTTTC; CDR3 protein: CASSSPGLGGANVLTF
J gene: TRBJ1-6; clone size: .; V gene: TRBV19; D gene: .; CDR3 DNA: TGTGCCAGTAGTATCCAGGGAGGCTCACCCCTCCACTTT; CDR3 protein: CASSIQGGSPLHF
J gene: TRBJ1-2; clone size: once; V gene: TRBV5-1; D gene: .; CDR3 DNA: TGCGCCAGCAGCCCCTCTGCGGGAGGTAGGGGCTCTAACTATGGCTACACCTTC; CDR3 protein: CASSPSAGGRGSNYGYTF
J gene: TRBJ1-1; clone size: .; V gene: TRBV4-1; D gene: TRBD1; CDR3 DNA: TGCGCCAGCAGGGCGACAGGGGCGCGTGAAGCTTTCTTT; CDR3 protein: CASRATGAREAFF
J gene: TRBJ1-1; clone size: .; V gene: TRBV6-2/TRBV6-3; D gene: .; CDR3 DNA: TGTGCCAGCAGTTACTCGGGCAGGGACATGAACACTGAAGCTTTCTTT; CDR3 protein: CASSYSGRDMNTEAFF
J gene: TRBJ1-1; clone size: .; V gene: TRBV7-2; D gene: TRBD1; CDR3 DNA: TGTGCCAGCAGCTTTCGTACCGACAGGGGTCTGACTGAAGCTTTCTTT; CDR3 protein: CASSFRTDRGLTEAFF
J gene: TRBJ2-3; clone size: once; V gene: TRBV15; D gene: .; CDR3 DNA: TGTGCCACCAGCACCAACTCCCGGGCGGGGGCAACCGGACACCGGGGAGATACGCAGTATTTT; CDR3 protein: CATSTNSRAGATGHRGDTQYF
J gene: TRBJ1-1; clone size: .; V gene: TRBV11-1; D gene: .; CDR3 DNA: TGTGCCAGCAGCTTAGAGCAGGGGAACACTGAAGCTTTCTTT; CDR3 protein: CASSLEQGNTEAFF
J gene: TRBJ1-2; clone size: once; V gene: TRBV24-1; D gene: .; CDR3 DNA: TGTGCCACCAGTGATTTGCTAGGGGATGGCTACACCTTC; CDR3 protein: CATSDLLGDGYTF
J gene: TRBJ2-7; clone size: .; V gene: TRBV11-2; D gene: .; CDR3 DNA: TGTGCCAGCAGCTTGGGCCCCAGAGGAGGGGGGGACGAGCAGTACTTC; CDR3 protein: CASSLGPRGGGDEQYF
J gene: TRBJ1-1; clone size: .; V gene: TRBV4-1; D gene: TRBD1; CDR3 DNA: TGCGCCAGCAGCCAAGCAGACAGGGGGGTGAACACTGAAGCTTTCTTT; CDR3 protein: CASSQADRGVNTEAFF
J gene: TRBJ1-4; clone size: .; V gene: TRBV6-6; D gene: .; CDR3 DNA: TGTGCCAGCACCCACGGGGGGGTCGAGGAAAAACTGTTTTTT; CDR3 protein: CASTHGGVEEKLFF
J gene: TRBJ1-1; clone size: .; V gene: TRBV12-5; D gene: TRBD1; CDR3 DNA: TGTGCTTCCGGGACAGGGGGGATGAACACTGAAGCTTTCTTT; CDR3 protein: CASGTGGMNTEAFF
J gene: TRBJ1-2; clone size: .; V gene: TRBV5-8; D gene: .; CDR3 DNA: TGTGCCAGCAGCTTCCGGGGGGTTAACTATGGCTACACCTTC; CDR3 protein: CASSFRGVNYGYTF
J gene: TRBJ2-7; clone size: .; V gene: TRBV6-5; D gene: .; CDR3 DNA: TGTGCCAGCAGTGACTCCTCAACAAGGTACTTC; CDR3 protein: CASSDSSTRYF
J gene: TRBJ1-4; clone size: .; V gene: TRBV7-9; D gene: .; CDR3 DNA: TGTGCCAGCAGCTTAGCCAGGACAGAAGTTAAACTGTTTTTT; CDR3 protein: CASSLARTEVKLFF
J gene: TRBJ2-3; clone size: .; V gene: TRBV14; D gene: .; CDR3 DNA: TGTGCCAGCAGCCAAGGATTAGCAGGAGGTTTCACAGATACGCAGTATTTT; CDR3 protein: CASSQGLAGGFTDTQYF
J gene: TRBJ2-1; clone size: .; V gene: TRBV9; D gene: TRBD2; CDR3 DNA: TGTGCCAGCAGTCCTAGCGGGGCTTACAATGAGCAGTTCTTC; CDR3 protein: CASSPSGAYNEQFF
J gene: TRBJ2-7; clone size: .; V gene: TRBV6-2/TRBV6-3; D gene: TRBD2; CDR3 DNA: TGTGCCAGCAGTTACGGGGGACTAGCGGGCGAGCAGTACTTC; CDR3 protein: CASSYGGLAGEQYF
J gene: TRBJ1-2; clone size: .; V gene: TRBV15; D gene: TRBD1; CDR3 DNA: TGTGCCACCAGCAGAGATCAGGGCAGGGGGCTTGTCTATGGCTACACCTTC; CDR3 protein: CATSRDQGRGLVYGYTF
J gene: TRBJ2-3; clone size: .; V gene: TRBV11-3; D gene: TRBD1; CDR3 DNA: TGTGCCAGCAGCCTCCGACAGGGATCGACAGATACGCAGTATTTT; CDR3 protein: CASSLRQGSTDTQYF
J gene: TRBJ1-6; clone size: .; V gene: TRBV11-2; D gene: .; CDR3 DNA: TGTGCCAGCAGCTTAGGTGTCAGATATAATTCACCCCTCCACTTT; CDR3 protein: CASSLGVRYNSPLHF
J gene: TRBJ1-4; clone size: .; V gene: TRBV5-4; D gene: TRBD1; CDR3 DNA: TGTGCCAGCAGCTTGGGGGGACAGGGTAATGAAAAACTGTTTTTT; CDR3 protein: CASSLGGQGNEKLFF
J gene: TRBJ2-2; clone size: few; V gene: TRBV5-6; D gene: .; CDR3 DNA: TGTGCCAGCACCTATGGGAGTGCAGGGGAGCTGTTTTTT; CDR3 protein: CASTYGSAGELFF
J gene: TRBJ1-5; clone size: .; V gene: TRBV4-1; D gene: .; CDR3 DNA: TGCGCCAGCAGCCAGAGATCCAATCAGCCCCAGCATTTT; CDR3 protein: CASSQRSNQPQHF
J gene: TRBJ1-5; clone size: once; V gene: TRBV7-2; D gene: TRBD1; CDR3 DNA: TGTGCCAGCAGCTGGACAGGGATATCACAGCCCCAGCATTTT; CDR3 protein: CASSWTGISQPQHF
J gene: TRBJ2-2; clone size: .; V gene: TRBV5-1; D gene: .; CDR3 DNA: TGCGCCAGCGCTGAACAGGGCCCCTTGAGGTCGAACACCGGGGAGCTGTTTTTT; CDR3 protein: CASAEQGPLRSNTGELFF